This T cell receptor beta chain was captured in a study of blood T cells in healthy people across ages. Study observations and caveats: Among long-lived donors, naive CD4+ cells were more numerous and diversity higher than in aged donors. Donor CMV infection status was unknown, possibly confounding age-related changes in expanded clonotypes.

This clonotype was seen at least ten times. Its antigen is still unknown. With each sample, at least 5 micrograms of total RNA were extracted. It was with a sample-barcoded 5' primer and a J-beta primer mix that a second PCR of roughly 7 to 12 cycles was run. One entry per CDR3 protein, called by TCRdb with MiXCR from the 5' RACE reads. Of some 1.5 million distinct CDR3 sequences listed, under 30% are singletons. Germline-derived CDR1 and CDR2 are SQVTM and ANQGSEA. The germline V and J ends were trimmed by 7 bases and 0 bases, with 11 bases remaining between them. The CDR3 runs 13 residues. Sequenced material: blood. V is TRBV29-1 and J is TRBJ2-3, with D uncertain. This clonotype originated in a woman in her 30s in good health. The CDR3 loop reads CSALTSSTDTQYF. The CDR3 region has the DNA TGCAGCGCGCTGACATCTAGCACAGATACGCAGTATTTT.